Sequencing of this TCR beta chain was carried out in a study of blood T cell repertoires in COVID-19. In the study overall: PBMCs, B-cell-depleted T cells, or T cells were the source of the cDNA or gDNA that made up the material.

CDR1 is LGHDT, CDR2 YNNKEL, per germline (reference sequence). Losses at the gene ends were 3 bases for V and 3 bases for J; bases not matched to a gene: 1. The CDR3 totals 15 residues. Per the original methods: Reference gene primer amplification yielded estimated nucleated cell counts. TCRdb's table, derived via immunoSEQ multiplex PCR, lists solely in-frame clones and lacks some. V, J and clone size are taken as reported in that table, and D and trimming were inferred from the DNA itself. The table has roughly 92,000 clones, about 89% seen once. Material: peripheral blood. The chain combines TRBV3-1 (or the pseudogene TRBV3-2) with TRBJ2-2; 10 positions match TRBD2. The receptor's source is a human donor with acute or convalescent COVID-19. The donor label of this sample is uncertain. The CDR3 region is CASSHSGGDTGELFF. The CDR3 nucleotides read TGTGCCAGCAGCCACAGCGGGGGGGACACCGGGGAGCTGTTTTTT.